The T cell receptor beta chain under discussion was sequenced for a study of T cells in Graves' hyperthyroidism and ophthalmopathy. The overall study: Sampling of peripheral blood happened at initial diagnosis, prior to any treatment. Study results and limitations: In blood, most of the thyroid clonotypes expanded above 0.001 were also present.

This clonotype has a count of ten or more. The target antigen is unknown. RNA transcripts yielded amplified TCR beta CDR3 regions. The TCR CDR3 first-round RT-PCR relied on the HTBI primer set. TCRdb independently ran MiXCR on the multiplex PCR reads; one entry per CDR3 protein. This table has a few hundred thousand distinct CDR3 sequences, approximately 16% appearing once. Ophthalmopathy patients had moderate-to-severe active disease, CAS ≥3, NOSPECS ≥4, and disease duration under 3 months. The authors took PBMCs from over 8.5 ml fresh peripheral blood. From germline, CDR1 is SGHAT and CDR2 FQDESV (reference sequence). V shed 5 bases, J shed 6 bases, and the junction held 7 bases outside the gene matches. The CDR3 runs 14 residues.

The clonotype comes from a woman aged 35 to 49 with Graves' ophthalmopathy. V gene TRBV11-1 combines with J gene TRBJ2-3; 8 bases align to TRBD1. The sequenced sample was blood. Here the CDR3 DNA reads TGTGCCAGCAGCCACGGACAGGGCTGGGATACGCAGTATTTT. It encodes CASSHGQGWDTQYF.